Each of the 25 T cell receptor beta chains below was sequenced from the same sample in a study of HIV-infected patients and healthy controls. Each CDR3 protein gets one entry after TCRdb re-called the 5' RACE reads with MiXCR. Of about 70,000 distinct CDR3 sequences listed, about 15% were seen once; the top ten hold approximately 5.4%. The sample was CD4+ T cells from blood. The receptors derive from a human donor in good health.

Only a few counts were recorded for this clonotype. This sequence joins TRBV5-1 and TRBJ2-5; no clear D gene. This CDR3 is built from 13 residues. The germline gives CDR1 SGHRS, CDR2 YFSETQ. The V end was cut by 3 bases, the J end by 3 bases, with 9 bases between. The CDR3 here is CASSSQAEETQYF. For the CDR3, the DNA is TGCGCCAGCAGCTCCCAGGCTGAAGAGACCCAGTACTTC.

V usage is TRBV29-1 and J usage is TRBJ2-1; no clear D. From germline, CDR1 is SQVTM and CDR2 ANQGSEA. The germline V and J ends were trimmed by 1 base and 6 bases, with 7 bases remaining between them. The CDR3 contains 12 residues. This CDR3 reads CSVEGLINEQFF. The CDR3 region has the DNA TGCAGCGTTGAAGGGTTAATCAATGAGCAGTTCTTC.

In its sample, this clonotype was seen a few times. A read error may produce the germline difference seen at one junction end. The rearrangement links TRBV28 to TRBJ2-4; D is unresolved. Germline V gives CDR1 MDHEN, CDR2 SYDVKM. The CDR3 totals 15 residues. The CDR3 DNA sequence: TGTGCCAGCAGACCCAACACGAATCCCAGCCCCGCAACGCACTTC. It specifies CASRPNTNPSPATHF.

This clonotype was picked up a small number of times. The CDR3 DNA reads TGTGCCAGTAGTACGAAAGGAGGCCTAAGTGGGACCCAGTACTTC. It specifies CASSTKGGLSGTQYF. This chain joins TRBV19 and TRBJ2-5, with a weak D call TRBD2 (5 bases). This CDR3 spans 15 amino acids. Deletions cut 4 bases from V and 7 bases from J, with 19 bases between. Germline V lookup: CDR1 LNHDA, CDR2 SQIVND (reference sequence). Filled out from reference TRBV19 and TRBJ2-5, the complete variable domain reads DGGITQSPKYLFRKEGQNVTLSCEQNLNHDAMYWYRQDPGQGLRLIYYSQIVNDFQKGDIAEGYSVSREKKESFPLTVTSAQKNPTAFYLCASSTKGGLSGTQYFGPGTRLLVL.

The V and J genes are TRBV15 and TRBJ2-1; 8 bases fit TRBD1. J gave up 6 bases and V 7 bases, and 5 bases lay outside the gene matches. CDR3 length: 13 amino acids. CDR1 and CDR2 (germline): LNHNV, YYDKDF (reference sequence). The CDR3 loop reads CATIRTGTNEQFF. DNA for the CDR3: TGTGCCACCATTCGGACAGGGACCAATGAGCAGTTCTTC.

This clonotype was seen a few times. The gene calls are TRBV7-2 and TRBJ1-4, with a weak D call TRBD1 (6 bases). The germline V gene encodes CDR1 SGHTA and CDR2 FQGNSA. There are 17 residues in the CDR3. V lost 2 bases and J lost 0, with 13 bases in between. CDR3 sequence (DNA): TGTGCCAGCAGCTTACACCCTCCAGGGGCAACTAATGAAAAACTGTTTTTT. Its translation: CASSLHPPGATNEKLFF.

This clonotype was seen a few times. V gene TRBV7-9 combines with J gene TRBJ2-1; 7 positions agree with TRBD2. The ends lost 5 bases at V and 9 bases at J; junction bases unmatched: 7. CDR1 SEHNR and CDR2 FQNEAQ come from the germline V gene (reference sequence). The CDR3 extends over 13 amino acids. CDR3 sequence reads: CASSRGSSGEQFF. In nucleotides, the CDR3 is TGTGCCAGCAGCCGAGGGTCTAGCGGTGAGCAGTTCTTC.

In its sample, this clonotype was seen a few times. V is TRBV6-1 and J is TRBJ1-5; D is uncertain. The CDR3 runs to 15 residues. The germline gives CDR1 MNHNS, CDR2 SASEGT. V lost 2 bases, J lost 2 bases, and 10 bases lay in between. Here the CDR3 DNA reads TGTGCCAGCAGTGAAATTTGGGGTGGCAATCAGCCCCAGCATTTT. Amino acid sequence: CASSEIWGGNQPQHF.

This clonotype came up a few times. The chain joins TRBV7-3 to TRBJ2-3; the D gene is possibly TRBD1 (5 bases). V gave up 2 bases and J gave up 1 base, with 10 bases separating them. Germline V gene data show CDR1 as SGHTA and CDR2 as FQGTGA. CDR3 length equals 15 residues. The CDR3 DNA follows: TGTGCCAGCAGCTTAGGCAGGGTTCGCACAGATACGCAGTATTTT. Protein: CASSLGRVRTDTQYF.

Ten or more counts support this clonotype. CDR3 DNA: TGTGCCAGCAGCCAAGATAATGTAGCCAACGTCCTGACTTTC. Amino acids: CASSQDNVANVLTF. The chain uses TRBV14 and TRBJ2-6; D ambiguous. From germline, CDR1 is SGHDN and CDR2 FVKESK. This CDR3 has 14 residues. V lost 0 bases and J lost 7, with 7 bases in between.

The chain has TRBV4-2 and TRBJ2-7; D possibly uses TRBD1 or TRBD2 (6 bases each). The V gene's germline CDR1 is LGHNA and CDR2 YNFKEQ. This CDR3 comprises 14 residues. V was shortened by 4 bases and J by 9 bases, with 19 bases between the two germline ends. The CDR3 DNA is TGTGCCAGCAGCCCGATAATACAGGGAGGCGGGCAGTACTTC. It encodes CASSPIIQGGGQYF.

The J gene is TRBJ1-6, the V gene TRBV6-2 or TRBV6-3; D uncertain. Germline CDR1 and CDR2: MNHEY and SVGEGT. The V gene lost 4 bases and the J gene lost 10 bases, with 11 bases spanning the gap. The CDR3 has 13 amino acids. The CDR3 nucleotides read TGTGCCAGCAGTTGGCCGGGCCCATCACCCCTCCACTTT. Its translation: CASSWPGPSPLHF.

This clonotype was seen many times. The CDR3 DNA is TGTGCCAGCAGTTTAATTGGAACCGGGACCTCGAATGAAAAACTGTTTTTT. The encoded protein is CASSLIGTGTSNEKLFF. The genes are TRBV27 and TRBJ1-4; TRBD1 is a possible D gene (5 bases). This CDR3 region has 17 residues. Trimming left V 2 bases short and J 5 bases short, with 18 bases between. Germline V gene sequence: CDR1 MNHEY, CDR2 SMNVEV (reference sequence).

The genes are TRBV12-5 and TRBJ2-3; D call uncertain. Germline V gene sequence: CDR1 LGHNT, CDR2 FRNRAP. The CDR3 has 13 residues. With 3 bases removed from V and 5 bases from J, the gap between germline ends came to 9 bases. The DNA of the CDR3 is TGTGCTAGTGGTTTCCTAACTGGAGATACGCAGTATTTT. This gives the protein CASGFLTGDTQYF.

The sample holds a few counts of this clonotype. The chain carries TRBV20-1 and TRBJ2-7, with TRBD2 matching over 14 bases. J gave up 4 bases and V 3 bases, and 5 bases lay outside the gene matches. Germline V gene data show CDR1 as DFQATT and CDR2 as SNEGSKA (reference sequence). The CDR3 extends over 15 amino acids. The CDR3 loop is CSARIGTSGGYEQYF. The CDR3 nucleotides are TGCAGTGCTAGGATCGGGACTAGCGGGGGATACGAGCAGTACTTC.

In this sample, this clonotype turned up a few times. The chain couples TRBV20-1 to TRBJ2-7, with 13 bases aligning to TRBD2. The CDR3 length is 15 residues. The ends lost 1 base at V and 5 bases at J; junction bases unmatched: 5. The V gene's germline CDR1 is DFQATT and CDR2 SNEGSKA (reference sequence). This CDR3 reads CSARGAGLAGDEQYF. The CDR3 region has the DNA TGCAGTGCTAGAGGCGCTGGACTAGCGGGAGACGAGCAGTACTTC.

This clonotype was detected many times. V usage is TRBV29-1 and J usage is TRBJ2-7; D unclear. Between the trimmed V and J ends, which lost 4 bases and 6 bases, there was a span of 7 bases. Germline lookup yields CDR1 SQVTM and CDR2 ANQGSEA. CDR3 length equals 10 residues. CDR3 loop: CSVGSREQYF. CDR3 in DNA: TGCAGCGTTGGGAGCCGCGAGCAGTACTTC.

The rearrangement joins TRBV7-9 to TRBJ1-4; D is unresolved. The CDR3 is made up of 15 amino acids. V lost 5 bases, J lost 8 bases, and 18 bases lay in between. The V gene's germline CDR1 is SEHNR and CDR2 FQNEAQ (reference sequence). Here the CDR3 DNA reads TGTGCCAGCAGCCCCGTCACTCCCGGCCAGGAAAAACTGTTTTTT. Its protein product is CASSPVTPGQEKLFF. Combining the CDR3 with reference TRBV7-9 and TRBJ1-4 gives the whole variable domain DTGVSQNPRHKITKRGQNVTFRCDPISEHNRLYWYRQTLGQGPEFLTYFQNEAQLEKSRLLSDRFSAERPKGSFSTLEIQRTEQGDSAMYLCASSPVTPGQEKLFFGSGTQLSVL.

The CDR3 region has the DNA TGTGCCAGCAATTACAGGGCAAGCACTGAAGCTTTCTTT. Protein: CASNYRASTEAFF. The gene calls are TRBV2 and TRBJ1-1; TRBD1 might be the D (6 bases). The CDR3 is made up of 13 amino acids. Germline CDR1 and CDR2: SNHLY and FYNNEI. Trimming pared 7 bases from V and 4 bases from J, leaving 13 bases between.

CDR3 residues: CSARDNGDRMNTEAFF. The DNA of the CDR3 is TGCAGTGCTAGGGACAATGGGGATCGGATGAACACTGAAGCTTTCTTT. The genes are TRBV20-1 and TRBJ1-1, with D possibly matching TRBD1 (5 bases). V was trimmed by 3 bases and J by 0 bases, leaving 17 bases between them. The CDR3 runs to 16 residues. Germline loops: CDR1 DFQATT, CDR2 SNEGSKA (reference sequence).

This clonotype appeared once. CDR3 protein: CSVAVNEQFF. DNA for the CDR3: TGCAGCGTTGCTGTCAATGAGCAGTTCTTC. The gene calls are TRBV29-1 and TRBJ2-1; D is ambiguous. The ends were cut back, 4 bases at V and 6 bases at J, with 4 bases in the middle. The V gene's germline CDR1 is SQVTM and CDR2 ANQGSEA. The CDR3 spans 10 residues.

By proportion, this clonotype is medium-sized. The V call is TRBV11-2, the J call TRBJ2-3; D may be TRBD1 (5 bases). This CDR3 comprises 17 residues. V dropped 2 bases and J dropped 1 base, with 16 bases sitting between them. From germline, CDR1 is SGHAT and CDR2 FQNNGV. The CDR3 protein is CASSLSLTGRGTDTQYF. The CDR3 coding sequence is TGTGCCAGCAGCTTAAGTCTTACAGGACGGGGCACAGATACGCAGTATTTT. The full variable domain, in which reference TRBV11-2 and TRBJ2-3 provide the parts outside the CDR3, is EAGVAQSPRYKIIEKRQSVAFWCNPISGHATLYWYQQILGQGPKLLIQFQNNGVVDDSQLPKDRFSAERLKGVDSTLKIQPAKLEDSAVYLCASSLSLTGRGTDTQYFGPGTRLTVL.

The V gene is TRBV20-1, the J gene TRBJ2-1, with D possibly being TRBD1 or TRBD2 (5 bases each). In germline, CDR1 is DFQATT, CDR2 SNEGSKA (reference sequence). The CDR3 length is 13 residues. V lost 3 bases and J lost 8, with 14 bases in between. CDR3 nucleotides: TGCAGTGCTAGGGGGGACCAAAGGCATGAGCAGTTCTTC. This gives the protein CSARGDQRHEQFF.

This clonotype was recorded a few times. This chain links TRBV20-1 with TRBJ2-3; 10 nucleotides agree with TRBD2. The CDR3 is 17 residues long. After removal of 6 bases from V and 0 bases from J, the junction contained 12 bases not matched to a gene. Germline V gene data show CDR1 as DFQATT and CDR2 as SNEGSKA (reference sequence). The CDR3 sequence: CSARSGATSGSTDTQYF. The CDR3 DNA reads as TGCAGTGCCAGATCGGGAGCGACTAGCGGGAGCACAGATACGCAGTATTTT.

This clonotype was counted at least ten times. The V and J genes are TRBV13 and TRBJ1-1; D is uncertain. The CDR3 runs 15 residues. V was trimmed by 0 bases and J by 3 bases, leaving 11 bases between them. Germline V gene data show CDR1 as PRHDT and CDR2 as FYEKMQ (reference sequence). The CDR3 nucleotides read TGTGCCAGCAGCTTAGGGATAGGGTGGGACACTGAAGCTTTCTTT. Translated, it gives CASSLGIGWDTEAFF. The variable domain in full, with the rest retrieved from reference TRBV13 and TRBJ1-1, is AAGVIQSPRHLIKEKRETATLKCYPIPRHDTVYWYQQGPGQDPQFLISFYEKMQSDKGSIPDRFSAQQFSDYHSELNMSSLELGDSALYFCASSLGIGWDTEAFFGQGTRLTVV.